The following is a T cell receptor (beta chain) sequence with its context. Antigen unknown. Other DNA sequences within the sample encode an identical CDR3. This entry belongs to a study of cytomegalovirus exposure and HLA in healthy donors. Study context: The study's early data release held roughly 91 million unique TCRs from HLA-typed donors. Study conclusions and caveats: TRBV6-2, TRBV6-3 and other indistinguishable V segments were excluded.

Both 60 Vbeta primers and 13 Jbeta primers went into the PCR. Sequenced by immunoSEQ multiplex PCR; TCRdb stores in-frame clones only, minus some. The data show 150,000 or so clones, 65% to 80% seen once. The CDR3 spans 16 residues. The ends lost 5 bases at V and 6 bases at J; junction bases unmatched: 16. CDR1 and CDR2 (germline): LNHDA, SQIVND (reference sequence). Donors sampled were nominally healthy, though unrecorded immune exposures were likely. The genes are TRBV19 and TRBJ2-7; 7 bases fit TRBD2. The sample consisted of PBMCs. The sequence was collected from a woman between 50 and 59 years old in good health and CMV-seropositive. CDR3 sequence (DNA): TGTGCCAGTAGTCCTCGGCTGATAGCGGGCTTTAGCGAGCAGTACTTC. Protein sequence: CASSPRLIAGFSEQYF.